Presented here are 5 T cell receptor beta chains from one specimen sequenced in a study of T cell repertoires in cytomegalovirus infection. MiXCR, run by TCRdb on the reads, gives a single entry per CDR3 protein. Of around 360,000 distinct CDR3 sequences listed, roughly 36% are singletons. These receptors lack a known antigen. Sequenced here: cultured PBMCs, sampled from culture after CMV antigen stimulation. These receptor sequences come from a human donor in good health (CMV status not recorded). Some clones in this sample may be carry-over from other donors' samples.

This chain joins TRBV7-9 and TRBJ2-7, with unresolved D. Trimming stripped 4 bases from V and 5 bases from J, with 9 bases between. The CDR3 has 12 amino acids. The germline gives CDR1 SEHNR, CDR2 FQNEAQ (reference sequence). In DNA, the CDR3 is TGTGCCAGCAGCTCCCAAGGGAACGAGCAGTACGTC. As protein: CASSSQGNEQYV.

This clonotype was seen more than once but under ten times. Written as DNA, the CDR3 is TGTGCCAGCACCTTCTGGGGGGCGGATGAGCAGTTCTTC. Translating it yields CASTFWGADEQFF. This rearrangement joins TRBV12-3 or TRBV12-4 to TRBJ2-1; the D call may be TRBD1 or TRBD2 (6 bases each). The CDR3 contains 13 residues. Trimming left V 7 bases short and J 8 bases short, with 15 bases between.

This chain uses TRBV28 with TRBJ2-1; TRBD2 aligns across 7 bases. CDR3 length equals 16 residues. Per germline, CDR1 MDHEN and CDR2 SYDVKM. V trimming: 4 bases; J trimming: 0 bases; junction bases outside the gene matches: 6. The CDR3, as DNA: TGTGCCAGCAGTTCCCAGCGGGGTAGCTCCTACAATGAGCAGTTCTTC. Translating gives CASSSQRGSSYNEQFF.

The chain uses TRBV6-5 and TRBJ2-7; unclear D gene. Per the germline V gene, CDR1 is MNHEY and CDR2 is SVGAGI. The V end lost 5 bases, the J end lost 4 bases, and 12 bases lay between the germline ends. This CDR3 is 13 amino acids long. CDR3 sequence reads: CASSTPRGYEQYF. CDR3 DNA sequence: TGTGCCAGCAGTACCCCGAGAGGATACGAGCAGTACTTC.

The chain combines TRBV6-2 or TRBV6-3 with TRBJ2-7, with 7 bases matching TRBD1. V trimming: 5 bases; J trimming: 3 bases; junction bases outside the gene matches: 10. Germline V lookup: CDR1 MNHEY, CDR2 SVGEGT. The CDR3 is made up of 15 amino acids. For the CDR3, the DNA is TGTGCCAGCAGTACTGGGACAGTCCATAGCTACGAGCAGTACGTC. Protein product: CASSTGTVHSYEQYV.